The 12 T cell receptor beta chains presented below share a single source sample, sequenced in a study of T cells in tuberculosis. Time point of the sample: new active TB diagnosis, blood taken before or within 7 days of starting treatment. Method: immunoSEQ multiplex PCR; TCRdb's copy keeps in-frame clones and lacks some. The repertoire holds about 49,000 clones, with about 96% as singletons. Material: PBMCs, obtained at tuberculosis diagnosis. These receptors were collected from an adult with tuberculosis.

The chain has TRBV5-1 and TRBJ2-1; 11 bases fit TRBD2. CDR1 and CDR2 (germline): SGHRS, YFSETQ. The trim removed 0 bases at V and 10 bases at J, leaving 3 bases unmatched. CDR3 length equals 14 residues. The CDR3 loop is CASSLELAGVEQFF. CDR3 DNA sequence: TGCGCCAGCAGCTTGGAACTAGCGGGAGTGGAGCAGTTCTTC.

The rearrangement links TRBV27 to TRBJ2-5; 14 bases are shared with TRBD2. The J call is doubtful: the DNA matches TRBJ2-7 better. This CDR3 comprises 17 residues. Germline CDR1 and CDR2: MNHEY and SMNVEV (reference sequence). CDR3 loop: CASSLGTSGSRTYEQYF. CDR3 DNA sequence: TGTGCCAGCAGTTTAGGGACTAGCGGGAGCCGAACCTACGAGCAGTACTTC.

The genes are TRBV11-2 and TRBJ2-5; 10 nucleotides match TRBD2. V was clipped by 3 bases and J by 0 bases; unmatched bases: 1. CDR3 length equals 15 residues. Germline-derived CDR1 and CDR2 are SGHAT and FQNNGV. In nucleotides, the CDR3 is TGTGCCAGCAGCTTGAGCGGGAGGGACCAAGAGACCCAGTACTTC. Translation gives CASSLSGRDQETQYF.

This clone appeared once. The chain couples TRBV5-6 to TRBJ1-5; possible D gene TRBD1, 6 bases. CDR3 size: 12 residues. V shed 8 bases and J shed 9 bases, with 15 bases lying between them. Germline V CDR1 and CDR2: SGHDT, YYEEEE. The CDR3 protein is CARAGVGSPQHF. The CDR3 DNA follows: TGTGCCAGGGCAGGGGTCGGTTCGCCCCAGCATTTT.

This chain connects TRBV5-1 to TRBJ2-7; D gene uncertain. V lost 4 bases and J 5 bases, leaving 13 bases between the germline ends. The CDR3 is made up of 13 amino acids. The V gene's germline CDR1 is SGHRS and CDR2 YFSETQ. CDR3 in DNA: TGCGCCAGCAGCCCCAGTGGCGGCCACGAGCAGTACTTC. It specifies CASSPSGGHEQYF. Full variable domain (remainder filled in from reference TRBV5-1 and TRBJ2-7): KAGVTQTPRYLIKTRGQQVTLSCSPISGHRSVSWYQQTPGQGLQFLFEYFSETQRNKGNFPGRFSGRQFSNSRSEMNVSTLELGDSALYLCASSPSGGHEQYFGPGTRLTVT.

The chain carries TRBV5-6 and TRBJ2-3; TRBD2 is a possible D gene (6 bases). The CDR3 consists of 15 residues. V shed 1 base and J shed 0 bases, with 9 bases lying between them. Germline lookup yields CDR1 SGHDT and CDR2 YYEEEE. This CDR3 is CASSLTGRSTDTQYF. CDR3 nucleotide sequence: TGTGCCAGCAGCTTGACGGGGAGGAGCACAGATACGCAGTATTTT. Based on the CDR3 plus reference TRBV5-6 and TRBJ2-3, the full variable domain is DAGVTQSPTHLIKTRGQQVTLRCSPKSGHDTVSWYQQALGQGPQFIFQYYEEEERQRGNFPDRFSGHQFPNYSSELNVNALLLGDSALYLCASSLTGRSTDTQYFGPGTRLTVL.

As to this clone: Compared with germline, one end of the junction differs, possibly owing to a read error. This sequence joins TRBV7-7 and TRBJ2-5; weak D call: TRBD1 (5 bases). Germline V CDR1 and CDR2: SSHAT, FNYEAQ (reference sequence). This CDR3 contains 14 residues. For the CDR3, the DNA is TGTGCTAGCAGCCCCCATCAGGGTTCAGAGACCCAGTACTTC. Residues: CASSPHQGSETQYF.

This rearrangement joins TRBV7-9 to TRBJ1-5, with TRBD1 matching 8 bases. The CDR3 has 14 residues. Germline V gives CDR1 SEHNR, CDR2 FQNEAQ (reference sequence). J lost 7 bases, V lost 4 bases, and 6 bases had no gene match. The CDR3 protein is CASSSKTGEQPQHF. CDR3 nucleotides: TGTGCCAGCAGCTCGAAGACAGGGGAACAGCCCCAGCATTTT.

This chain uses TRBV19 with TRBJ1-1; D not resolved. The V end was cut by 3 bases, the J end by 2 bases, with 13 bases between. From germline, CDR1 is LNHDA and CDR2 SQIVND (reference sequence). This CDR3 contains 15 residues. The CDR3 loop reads CASSIAGLRNTEAFF. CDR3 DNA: TGTGCCAGTAGTATTGCCGGTTTGCGCAACACTGAAGCTTTCTTT.

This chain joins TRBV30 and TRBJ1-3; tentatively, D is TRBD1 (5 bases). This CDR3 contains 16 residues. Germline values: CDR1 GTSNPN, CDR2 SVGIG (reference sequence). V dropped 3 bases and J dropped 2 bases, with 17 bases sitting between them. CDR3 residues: CAWRRPGTGAGNTIYF. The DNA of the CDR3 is TGTGCCTGGAGGCGGCCTGGGACGGGAGCTGGAAACACCATATATTTT. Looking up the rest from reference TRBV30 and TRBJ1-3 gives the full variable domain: SQTIHQWPATLVQPVGSPLSLECTVEGTSNPNLYWYRQAAGRGLQLLFYSVGIGQISSEVPQNLSASRPQDRQFILSSKKLLLSDSGFYLCAWRRPGTGAGNTIYFGEGSWLTVV.

DNA of the CDR3: TGCGCCAGCAGCCAAAGGGGACAGGAGGCGAACTATGGCTACACCTTC. Translating gives CASSQRGQEANYGYTF. The J gene is TRBJ1-2, the V gene TRBV4-1, with 8 bases matching TRBD1. The CDR3 is 16 amino acids. Germline-derived CDR1 and CDR2 are MGHRA and YSYEKL. Trimming cost V 2 bases and J 2 bases; bases outside gene matches: 7.

In DNA form, the CDR3 reads TGTGCCAGCAGTGACCCCCAGGGTGACACTGAAGCTTTCTTT. Encoded protein: CASSDPQGDTEAFF. The rearrangement uses TRBV2 and TRBJ1-1, with D tentatively TRBD1 (5 bases). Per the germline V gene, CDR1 is SNHLY and CDR2 is FYNNEI. This CDR3 contains 14 residues. Trimming removed 3 bases at V and 3 bases at J, with 11 bases between. Combining the CDR3 with reference TRBV2 and TRBJ1-1 gives the whole variable domain EPEVTQTPSHQVTQMGQEVILRCVPISNHLYFYWYRQILGQKVEFLVSFYNNEISEKSEIFDDQFSVERPDGSNFTLKIRSTKLEDSAMYFCASSDPQGDTEAFFGQGTRLTVV.